This T cell receptor beta chain is from a study of regulatory T cells in long-lasting Graves disease. CDR1 DFQATT and CDR2 SNEGSKA come from the germline V gene (reference sequence). After removal of 4 bases from V and 8 bases from J, the junction contained 15 bases not matched to a gene. This CDR3 has 16 amino acids. Time point in this sample: newly diagnosed GD, antithyroid drugs for less than 3 months. PBMC RNA was the source of the TCR library. A roughly 10-milliliter sample of peripheral blood was drawn into EDTA tubes. This clonotype was seen repeatedly, ten times or more. The antigen remains unidentified. Libraries of TCR beta came from iRepertoire HTBI primers plus Arm-PCR of CDR3 regions. TCRdb passed the multiplex PCR reads through MiXCR, listing each CDR3 protein once. The table has roughly 400,000 distinct CDR3 sequences, around 17% seen once. General observations from the study: Newly diagnosed patients had higher TCR diversity than persistent Graves' patients did.

The sample also formed part of further work on T cells in Graves' hyperthyroidism and ophthalmopathy. That source reports: A set of HTBI primers served as the primers for a first-round RT-PCR of the TCR CDR3.

The receptor was isolated from a woman under 30 with Graves disease. V gene TRBV20-1 combines with J gene TRBJ2-1; 9 bases line up with TRBD2. The sequencing used peripheral blood mononuclear cells (PBMCs), collected at new diagnosis, from a patient treated with antithyroid drugs. The CDR3 bases are TGCAGTGCTAAAGAGGGGTTAGCGGGAGAGGTCTATGAGCAGTTCTTC. Residues: CSAKEGLAGEVYEQFF.